This T cell receptor (beta chain) was captured by sequencing in a study of blood T cell repertoires in COVID-19. CDR1 is SEHNR, CDR2 FQNEAQ, per germline (reference sequence). Deletions cut 5 bases from V and 1 base from J, with 11 bases between. The CDR3 is made up of 14 amino acids. TCRdb's table, derived via immunoSEQ multiplex PCR, lists solely in-frame clones and lacks some. The table records around 260,000 clones, 70% to 90% of them present only once. The chain combines TRBV7-9 with TRBJ1-1; D remains ambiguous. Sequenced material: PBMCs or T cells enriched from blood (not recorded which). The receptor's source is a woman aged 25 to 39 who had recovered from COVID-19. The CDR3 here is CASSLTDGNTEAFF. Written as DNA, the CDR3 is TGTGCCAGCAGCCTAACAGACGGGAACACTGAAGCTTTCTTT.